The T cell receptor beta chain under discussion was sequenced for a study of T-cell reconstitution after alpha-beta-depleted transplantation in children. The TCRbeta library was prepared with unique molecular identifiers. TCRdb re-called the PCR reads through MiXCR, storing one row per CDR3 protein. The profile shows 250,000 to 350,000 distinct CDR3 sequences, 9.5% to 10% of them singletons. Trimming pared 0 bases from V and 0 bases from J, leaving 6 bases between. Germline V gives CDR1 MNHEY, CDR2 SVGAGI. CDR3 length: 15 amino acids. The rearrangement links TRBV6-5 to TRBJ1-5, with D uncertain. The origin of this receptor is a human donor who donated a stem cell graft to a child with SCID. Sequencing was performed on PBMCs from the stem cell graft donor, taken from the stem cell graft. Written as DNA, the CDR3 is TGTGCCAGCAGTTACTCGAAAGTTAGCAATCAGCCCCAGCATTTT. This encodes CASSYSKVSNQPQHF.